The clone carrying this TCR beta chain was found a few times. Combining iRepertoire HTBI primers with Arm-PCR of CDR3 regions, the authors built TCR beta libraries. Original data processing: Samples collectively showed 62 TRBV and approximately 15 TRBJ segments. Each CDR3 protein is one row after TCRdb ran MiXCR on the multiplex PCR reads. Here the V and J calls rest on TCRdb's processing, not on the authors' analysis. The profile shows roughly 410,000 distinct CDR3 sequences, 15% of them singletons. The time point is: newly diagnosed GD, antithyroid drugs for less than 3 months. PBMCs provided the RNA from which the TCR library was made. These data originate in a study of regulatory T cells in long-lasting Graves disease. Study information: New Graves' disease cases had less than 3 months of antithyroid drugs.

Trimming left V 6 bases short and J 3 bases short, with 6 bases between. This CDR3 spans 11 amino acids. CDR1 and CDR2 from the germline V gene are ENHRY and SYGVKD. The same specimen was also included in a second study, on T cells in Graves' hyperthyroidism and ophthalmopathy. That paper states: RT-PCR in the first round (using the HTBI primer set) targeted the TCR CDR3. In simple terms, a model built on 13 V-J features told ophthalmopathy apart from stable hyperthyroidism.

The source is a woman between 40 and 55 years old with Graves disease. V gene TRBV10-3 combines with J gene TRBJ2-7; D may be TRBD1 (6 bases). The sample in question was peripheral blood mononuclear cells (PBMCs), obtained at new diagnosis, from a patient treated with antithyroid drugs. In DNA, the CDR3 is TGTGCCATCAGGGACAGCTACGAGCAGTACTTC. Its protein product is CAIRDSYEQYF.